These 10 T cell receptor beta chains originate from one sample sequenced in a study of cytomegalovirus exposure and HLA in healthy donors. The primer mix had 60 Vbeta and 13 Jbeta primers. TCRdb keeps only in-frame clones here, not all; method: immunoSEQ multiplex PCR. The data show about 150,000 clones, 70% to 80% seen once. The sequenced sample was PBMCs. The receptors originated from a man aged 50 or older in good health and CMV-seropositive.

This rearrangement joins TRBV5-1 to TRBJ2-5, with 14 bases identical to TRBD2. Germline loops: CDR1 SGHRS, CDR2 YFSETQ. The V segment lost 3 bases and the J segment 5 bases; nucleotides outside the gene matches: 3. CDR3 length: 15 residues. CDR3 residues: CASSWGLAGAETQYF. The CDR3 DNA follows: TGCGCCAGCAGCTGGGGACTAGCGGGAGCGGAGACCCAGTACTTC.

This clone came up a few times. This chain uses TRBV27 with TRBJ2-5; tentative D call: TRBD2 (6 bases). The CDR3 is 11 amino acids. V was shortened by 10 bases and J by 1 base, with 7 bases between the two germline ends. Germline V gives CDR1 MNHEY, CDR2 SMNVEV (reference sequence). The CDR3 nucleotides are TGTGCCACGGGGGTCCAAGAGACCCAGTACTTC. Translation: CATGVQETQYF.

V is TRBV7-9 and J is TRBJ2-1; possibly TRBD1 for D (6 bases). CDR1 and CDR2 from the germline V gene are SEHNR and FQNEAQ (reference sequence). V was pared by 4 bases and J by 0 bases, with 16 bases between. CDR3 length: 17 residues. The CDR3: CASSSPRGSGSYNEQFF. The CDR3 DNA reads TGTGCCAGCAGCTCACCCAGGGGATCGGGCTCCTACAATGAGCAGTTCTTC.

CDR3 residues: CASLGGVETQYF. For the CDR3, the DNA is TGTGCCTCCCTGGGGGGGGTAGAGACCCAGTACTTC. The chain recombines TRBV19 with TRBJ2-5; TRBD2 agrees at 7 bases. Trimming removed 11 bases from V and 4 bases from J; junction bases left unmatched: 7. This CDR3 is built from 12 residues. CDR1 is LNHDA and CDR2 is SQIVND in the germline V gene (reference sequence).

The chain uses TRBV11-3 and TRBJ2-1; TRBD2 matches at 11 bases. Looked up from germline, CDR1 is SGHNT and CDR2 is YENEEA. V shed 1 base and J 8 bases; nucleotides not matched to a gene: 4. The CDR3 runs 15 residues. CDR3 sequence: CASSLGVAGGDEQFF. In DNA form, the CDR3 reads TGTGCCAGCAGCTTAGGGGTAGCGGGAGGGGATGAGCAGTTCTTC.

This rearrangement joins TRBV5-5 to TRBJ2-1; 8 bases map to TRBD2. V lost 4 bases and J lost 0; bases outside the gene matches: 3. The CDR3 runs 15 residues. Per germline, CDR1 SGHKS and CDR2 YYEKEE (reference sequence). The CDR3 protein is CASSSGRGSYNEQFF. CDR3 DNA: TGTGCCAGCAGCAGCGGGAGAGGCTCCTACAATGAGCAGTTCTTC.

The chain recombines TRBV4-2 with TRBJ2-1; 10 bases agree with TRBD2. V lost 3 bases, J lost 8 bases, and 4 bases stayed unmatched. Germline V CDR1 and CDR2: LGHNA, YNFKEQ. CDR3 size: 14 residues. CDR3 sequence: CASSQGLAFDEQFF. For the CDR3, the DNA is TGTGCCAGCAGCCAGGGACTAGCGTTTGATGAGCAGTTCTTC.

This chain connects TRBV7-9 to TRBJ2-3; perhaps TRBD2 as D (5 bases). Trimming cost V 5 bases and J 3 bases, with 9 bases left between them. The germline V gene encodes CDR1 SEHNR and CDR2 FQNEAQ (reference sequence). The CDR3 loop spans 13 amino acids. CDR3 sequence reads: CASSEGVTDTQYF. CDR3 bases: TGTGCCAGCAGCGAGGGAGTTACAGATACGCAGTATTTT.

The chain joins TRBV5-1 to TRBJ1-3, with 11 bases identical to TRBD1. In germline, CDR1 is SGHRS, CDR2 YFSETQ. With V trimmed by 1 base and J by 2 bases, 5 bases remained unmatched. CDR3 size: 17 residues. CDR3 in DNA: TGCGCCAGCAGCTTGTTCGGACAGGGGGCGACTGGAAACACCATATATTTT. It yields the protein CASSLFGQGATGNTIYF.

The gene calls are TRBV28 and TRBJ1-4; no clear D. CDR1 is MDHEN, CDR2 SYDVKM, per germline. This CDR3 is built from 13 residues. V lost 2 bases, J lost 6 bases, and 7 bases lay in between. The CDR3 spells CASSLQQHEKLFF. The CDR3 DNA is TGTGCCAGCAGTTTACAACAGCATGAAAAACTGTTTTTT.